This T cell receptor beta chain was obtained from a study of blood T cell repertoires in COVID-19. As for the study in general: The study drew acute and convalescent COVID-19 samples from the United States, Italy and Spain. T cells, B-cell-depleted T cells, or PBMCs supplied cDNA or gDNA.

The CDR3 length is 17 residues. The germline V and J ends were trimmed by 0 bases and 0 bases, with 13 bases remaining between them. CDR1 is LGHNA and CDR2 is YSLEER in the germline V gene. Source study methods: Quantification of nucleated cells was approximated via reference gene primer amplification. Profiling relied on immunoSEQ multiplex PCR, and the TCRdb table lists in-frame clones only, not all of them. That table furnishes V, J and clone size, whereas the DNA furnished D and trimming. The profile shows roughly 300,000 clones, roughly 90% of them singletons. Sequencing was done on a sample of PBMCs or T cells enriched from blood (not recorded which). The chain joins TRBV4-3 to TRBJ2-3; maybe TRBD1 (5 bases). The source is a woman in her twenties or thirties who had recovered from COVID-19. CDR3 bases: TGCGCCAGCAGCCAAGAGGGCCATAGGGGAAGCACAGATACGCAGTATTTT. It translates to CASSQEGHRGSTDTQYF.